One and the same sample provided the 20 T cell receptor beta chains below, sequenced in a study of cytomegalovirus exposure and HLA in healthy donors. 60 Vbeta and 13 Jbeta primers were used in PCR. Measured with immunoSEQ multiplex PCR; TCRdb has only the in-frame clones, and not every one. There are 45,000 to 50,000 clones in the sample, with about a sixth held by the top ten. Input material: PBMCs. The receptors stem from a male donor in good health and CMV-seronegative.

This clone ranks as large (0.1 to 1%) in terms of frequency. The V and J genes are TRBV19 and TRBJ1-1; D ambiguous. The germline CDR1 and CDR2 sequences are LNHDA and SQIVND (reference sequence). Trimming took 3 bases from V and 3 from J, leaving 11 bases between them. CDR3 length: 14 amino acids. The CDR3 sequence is CASSMAVFDTEAFF. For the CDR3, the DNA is TGTGCCAGTAGTATGGCAGTTTTTGACACTGAAGCTTTCTTT.

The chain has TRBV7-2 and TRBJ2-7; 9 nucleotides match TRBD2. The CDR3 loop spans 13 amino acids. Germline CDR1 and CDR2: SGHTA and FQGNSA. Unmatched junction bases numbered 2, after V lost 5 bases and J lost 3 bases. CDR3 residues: CASSQTSGYEQYF. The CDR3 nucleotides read TGTGCCAGCAGCCAGACTAGCGGCTACGAGCAGTACTTC.

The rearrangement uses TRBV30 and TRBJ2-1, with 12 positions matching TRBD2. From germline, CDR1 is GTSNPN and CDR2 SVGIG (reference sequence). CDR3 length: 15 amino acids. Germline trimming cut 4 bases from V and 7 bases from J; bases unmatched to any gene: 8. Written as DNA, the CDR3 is TGTGCCTGGAATCATCAACTAGCGGGGGGAAATGAGCAGTTCTTC. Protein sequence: CAWNHQLAGGNEQFF.

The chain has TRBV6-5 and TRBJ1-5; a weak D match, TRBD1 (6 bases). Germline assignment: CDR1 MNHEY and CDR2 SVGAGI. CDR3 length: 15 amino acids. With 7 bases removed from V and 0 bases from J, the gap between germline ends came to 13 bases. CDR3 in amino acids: CASKIGQFSNQPQHF. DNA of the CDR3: TGTGCCAGCAAAATTGGACAGTTTAGCAATCAGCCCCAGCATTTT.

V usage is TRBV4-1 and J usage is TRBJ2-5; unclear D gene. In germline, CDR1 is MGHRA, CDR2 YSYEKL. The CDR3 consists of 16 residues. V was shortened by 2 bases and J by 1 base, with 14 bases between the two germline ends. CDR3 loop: CASSQKVTAPQETQYF. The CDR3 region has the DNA TGCGCCAGCAGCCAAAAAGTCACAGCCCCCCAAGAGACCCAGTACTTC.

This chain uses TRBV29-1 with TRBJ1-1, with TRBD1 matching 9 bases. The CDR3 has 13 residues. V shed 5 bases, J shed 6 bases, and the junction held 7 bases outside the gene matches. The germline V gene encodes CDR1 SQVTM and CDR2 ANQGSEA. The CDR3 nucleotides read TGCAGCGTTCACAGGGGGCGAGGGGCTGAAGCTTTCTTT. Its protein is CSVHRGRGAEAFF.

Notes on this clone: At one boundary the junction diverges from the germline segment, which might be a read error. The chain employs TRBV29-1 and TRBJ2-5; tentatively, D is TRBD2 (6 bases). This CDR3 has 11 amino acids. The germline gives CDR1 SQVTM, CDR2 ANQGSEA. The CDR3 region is CIVNRGTTQYF. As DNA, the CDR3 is TGCATCGTTAACCGGGGGACGACCCAGTACTTC.

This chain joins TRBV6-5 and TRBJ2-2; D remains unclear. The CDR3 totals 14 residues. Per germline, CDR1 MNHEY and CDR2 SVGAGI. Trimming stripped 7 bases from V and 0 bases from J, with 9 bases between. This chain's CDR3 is CASMGSANTGELFF. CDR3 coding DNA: TGTGCCAGCATGGGCAGTGCGAACACCGGGGAGCTGTTTTTT.

The CDR3 protein is CAWSTARVGYTF. The CDR3 bases are TGTGCCTGGAGTACCGCCCGCGTGGGCTACACCTTC. This chain joins TRBV30 and TRBJ1-2; D uncertain. Trimming removed 2 bases from V and 8 bases from J, with 12 bases in between. Germline CDR1 reads GTSNPN; CDR2 reads SVGIG (reference sequence). The length of the CDR3 is 12 residues.

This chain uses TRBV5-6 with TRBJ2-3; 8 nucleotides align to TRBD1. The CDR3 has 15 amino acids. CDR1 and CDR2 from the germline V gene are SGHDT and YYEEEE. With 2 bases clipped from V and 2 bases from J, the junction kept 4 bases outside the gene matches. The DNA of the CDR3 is TGTGCCAGCAGCTTCGGACAGGGCATCACAGATACGCAGTATTTT. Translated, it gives CASSFGQGITDTQYF.

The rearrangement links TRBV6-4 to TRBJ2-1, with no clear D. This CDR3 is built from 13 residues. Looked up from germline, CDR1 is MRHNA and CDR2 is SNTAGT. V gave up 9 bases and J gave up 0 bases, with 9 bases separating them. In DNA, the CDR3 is TGTGCCAGTGCCGTCAGCTCCTACAATGAGCAGTTCTTC. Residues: CASAVSSYNEQFF.

CDR3 in DNA: TGCGCCAGCAGCGTCGGGGGACAGGGGGCAGATACGCAGTATTTT. Translation gives CASSVGGQGADTQYF. The chain joins TRBV5-1 to TRBJ2-3; 11 nucleotides line up with TRBD1. The germline CDR1 and CDR2 sequences are SGHRS and YFSETQ. The V gene end was trimmed by 4 bases and the J gene end by 4 bases; junction bases not matched to a gene: 5. The CDR3 spans 15 residues.

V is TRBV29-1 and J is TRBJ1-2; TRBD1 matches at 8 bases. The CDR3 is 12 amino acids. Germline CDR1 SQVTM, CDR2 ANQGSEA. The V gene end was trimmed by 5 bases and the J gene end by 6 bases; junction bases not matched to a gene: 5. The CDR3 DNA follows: TGCAGCGTTTATGACAGGGGCAATGGCTACACCTTC. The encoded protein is CSVYDRGNGYTF.

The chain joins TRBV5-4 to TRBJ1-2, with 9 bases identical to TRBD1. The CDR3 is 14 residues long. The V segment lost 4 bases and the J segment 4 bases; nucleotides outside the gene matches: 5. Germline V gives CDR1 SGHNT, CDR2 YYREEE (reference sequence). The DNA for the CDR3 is TGTGCCAGCAGCCGGGACAGGGTGGCCTATGGCTACACCTTC. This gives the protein CASSRDRVAYGYTF.

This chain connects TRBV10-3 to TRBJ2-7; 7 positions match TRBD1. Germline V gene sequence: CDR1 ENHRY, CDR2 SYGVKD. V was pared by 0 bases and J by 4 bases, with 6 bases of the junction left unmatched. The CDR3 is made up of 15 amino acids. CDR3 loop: CAISESKTGIYEQYF. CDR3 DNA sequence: TGTGCCATCAGTGAGTCGAAGACAGGGATATACGAGCAGTACTTC.

The CDR3 reads CASSQDLRQGSKAFF. CDR3 DNA sequence: TGCGCCAGCAGCCAAGATCTCCGGCAGGGAAGTAAAGCTTTCTTT. This chain joins TRBV4-1 and TRBJ1-1, with TRBD1 as a possible D gene (5 bases). Trimming cost V 0 bases and J 9 bases, with 17 bases left between them. This CDR3 contains 15 residues. Per the germline V gene, CDR1 is MGHRA and CDR2 is YSYEKL.

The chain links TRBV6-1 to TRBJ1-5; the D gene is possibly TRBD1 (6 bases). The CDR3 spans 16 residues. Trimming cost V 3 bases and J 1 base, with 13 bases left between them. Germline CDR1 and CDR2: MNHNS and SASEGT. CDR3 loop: CASSDLLQGSNQPQHF. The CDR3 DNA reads TGTGCCAGCAGTGATCTACTGCAGGGGAGCAATCAGCCCCAGCATTTT.

The CDR3 coding sequence is TGTGCCAGCAGTCCGGACAGTTATCAGCCCCAGCATTTT. It encodes CASSPDSYQPQHF. This rearrangement joins TRBV2 to TRBJ1-5, with D possibly being TRBD1 (6 bases). Looked up from germline, CDR1 is SNHLY and CDR2 is FYNNEI. Trimming took 5 bases from V and 5 from J, leaving 10 bases between them. The CDR3 length is 13 residues.

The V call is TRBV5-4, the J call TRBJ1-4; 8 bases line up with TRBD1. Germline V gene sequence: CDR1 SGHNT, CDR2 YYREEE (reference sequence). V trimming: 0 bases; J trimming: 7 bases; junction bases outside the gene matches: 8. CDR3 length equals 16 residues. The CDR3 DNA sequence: TGTGCCAGCAGCTTGGGCAGGGGGCTACGGGTTGAAAAACTGTTTTTT. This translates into CASSLGRGLRVEKLFF.

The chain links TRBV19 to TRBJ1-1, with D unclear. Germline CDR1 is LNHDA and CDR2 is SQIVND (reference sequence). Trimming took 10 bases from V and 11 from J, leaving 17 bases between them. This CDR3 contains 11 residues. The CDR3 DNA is TGTGCCACCTTCCTGACGGGTAGGGCTTTCTTT. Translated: CATFLTGRAFF.